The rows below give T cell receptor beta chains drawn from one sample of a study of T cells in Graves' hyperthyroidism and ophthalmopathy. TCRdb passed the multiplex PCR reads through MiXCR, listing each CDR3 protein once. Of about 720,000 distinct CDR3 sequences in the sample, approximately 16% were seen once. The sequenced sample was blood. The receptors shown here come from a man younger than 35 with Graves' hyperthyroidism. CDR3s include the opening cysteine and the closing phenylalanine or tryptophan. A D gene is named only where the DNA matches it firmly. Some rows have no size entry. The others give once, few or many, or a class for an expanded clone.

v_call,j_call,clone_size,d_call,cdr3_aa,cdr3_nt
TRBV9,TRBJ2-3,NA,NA,CASSVVRGDTQYF,TGTGCCAGCAGCGTAGTCCGGGGAGATACGCAGTATTTT
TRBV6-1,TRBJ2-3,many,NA,CASSERWGSTDTQYF,TGTGCCAGCAGTGAAAGGTGGGGAAGCACAGATACGCAGTATTTT
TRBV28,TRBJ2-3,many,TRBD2,CASSDTSGSRTDTQYF,TGTGCCAGCAGTGACACTAGCGGGAGCAGGACAGATACGCAGTATTTT
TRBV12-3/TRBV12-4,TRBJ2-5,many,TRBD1,CASRPTGAQETQYF,TGTGCCAGCAGGCCTACAGGGGCCCAAGAGACCCAGTACTTC
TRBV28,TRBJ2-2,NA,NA,CASNPVGGTTGELFF,TGTGCCAGCAACCCTGTTGGGGGGACCACCGGGGAGCTGTTTTTT
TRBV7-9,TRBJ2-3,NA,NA,CASSDRTGTGTDTQYF,TGTGCCAGCAGCGACCGCACGGGGACCGGCACAGATACGCAGTATTTT
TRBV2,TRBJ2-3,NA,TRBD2,CASSVGRLTDTQYF,TGTGCCAGCAGTGTCGGGAGGCTAACAGATACGCAGTATTTT
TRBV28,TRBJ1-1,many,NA,CASSFDLLNTEAFF,TGTGCCAGCAGTTTCGATCTCCTGAACACTGAAGCTTTCTTT
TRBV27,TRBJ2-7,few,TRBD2,CASSNPGLEDEQYF,TGTGCCAGCAGTAACCCGGGACTAGAGGACGAGCAGTACTTC
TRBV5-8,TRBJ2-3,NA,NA,CASSPRMADTQYF,TGTGCCAGCAGTCCCAGAATGGCCGATACGCAGTATTTT
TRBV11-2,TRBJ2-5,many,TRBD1,CASSWSPGGQGTQYF,TGTGCCAGCAGCTGGTCCCCGGGGGGACAGGGGACCCAGTACTTC
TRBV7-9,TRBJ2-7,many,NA,CASSPSLGEQYF,TGTGCCAGCAGCCCTAGTTTAGGGGAGCAGTACTTC
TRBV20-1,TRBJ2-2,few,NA,CSALRPYGKFNTGELFF,TGCAGTGCTCTTCGGCCTTACGGAAAATTCAACACCGGGGAGCTGTTTTTT
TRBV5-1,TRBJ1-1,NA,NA,CASSPGAGLAEAFF,TGCGCCAGCAGCCCGGGGGCAGGGTTGGCTGAAGCTTTCTTT
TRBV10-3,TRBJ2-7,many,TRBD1,CAISAKPGQGARNEQYF,TGTGCCATCAGTGCAAAGCCGGGACAGGGGGCGCGGAACGAGCAGTACTTC
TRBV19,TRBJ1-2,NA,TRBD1,CASSSWGGGDYGYTF,TGTGCCAGTAGTTCCTGGGGAGGGGGCGACTATGGCTACACCTTC
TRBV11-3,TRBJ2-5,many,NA,CASSDPLALSETQYF,TGTGCCAGCAGCGATCCTCTAGCCCTATCGGAGACCCAGTACTTC
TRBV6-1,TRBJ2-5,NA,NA,CASKGGEAPGETQYF,TGTGCCAGCAAAGGGGGGGAGGCTCCCGGAGAGACCCAGTACTTC
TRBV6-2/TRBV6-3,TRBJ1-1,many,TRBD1,CASSYHLDRGGTEAFF,TGTGCCAGCAGTTACCACCTAGACAGGGGTGGAACTGAAGCTTTCTTT
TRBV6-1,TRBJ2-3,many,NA,CASTPRQPAGTQYF,TGTGCCAGCACTCCACGACAGCCCGCCGGAACGCAGTATTTT
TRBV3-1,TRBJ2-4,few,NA,CASSPQGRDIQYF,TGTGCCAGCAGCCCTCAGGGAAGAGACATTCAGTACTTC
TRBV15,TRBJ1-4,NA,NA,CATSTRGEKLFF,TGTGCCACCAGCACGCGAGGGGAAAAACTGTTTTTT
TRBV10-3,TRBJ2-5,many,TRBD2,CATAGLAGSQETQYF,TGTGCCACGGCTGGACTAGCGGGCTCCCAAGAGACCCAGTACTTC
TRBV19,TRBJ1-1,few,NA,CASSISSRVAFF,TGTGCCAGTAGTATAAGCTCCCGTGTGGCTTTCTTT
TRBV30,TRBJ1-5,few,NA,CAWSDGPQPQHF,TGTGCCTGGAGTGATGGTCCACAGCCCCAGCATTTT
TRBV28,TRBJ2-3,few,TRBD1,CASSFSTGTGTQYF,TGTGCCAGCAGTTTTTCCACAGGGACAGGGACGCAGTATTTT
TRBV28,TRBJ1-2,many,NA,CASSFRQYGYTF,TGTGCCAGCAGTTTTCGGCAGTATGGCTACACCTTC
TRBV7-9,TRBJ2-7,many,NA,CASSLPLAGVEQYF,TGTGCCAGCAGCTTACCCCTGGCAGGGGTCGAGCAGTACTTC
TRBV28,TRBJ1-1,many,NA,CASSLYSGGNTEAFF,TGTGCCAGCAGTTTATACAGCGGGGGGAACACTGAAGCTTTCTTT
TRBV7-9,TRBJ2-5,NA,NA,CASSLVGLEKETQYF,TGTGCCAGCAGCTTAGTGGGACTCGAAAAAGAGACCCAGTACTTC
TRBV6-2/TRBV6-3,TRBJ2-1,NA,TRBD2,CASFGLAGYNEQFF,TGTGCCAGCTTTGGACTAGCGGGGTACAATGAGCAGTTCTTC
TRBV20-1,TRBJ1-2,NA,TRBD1,CSAPDRGGWYGYTF,TGCAGTGCCCCCGACAGGGGGGGTTGGTATGGCTACACCTTC
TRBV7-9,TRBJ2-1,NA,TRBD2,CASSHSGRGSYNEQFF,TGTGCCAGCAGTCACAGCGGGAGGGGATCCTACAATGAGCAGTTCTTC
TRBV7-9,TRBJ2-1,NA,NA,CASSRDGRYNEQVF,TGTGCCAGCAGCCGGGACGGCCGATACAATGAGCAGGTCTTC
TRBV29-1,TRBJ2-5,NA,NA,CSVPDVRDPGLWLETQYF,TGCAGCGTCCCCGATGTCCGAGATCCGGGACTCTGGCTGGAGACCCAGTACTTC
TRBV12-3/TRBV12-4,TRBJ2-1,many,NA,CASRPPGNEQFF,TGTGCCAGCAGGCCCCCAGGGAATGAGCAGTTCTTC
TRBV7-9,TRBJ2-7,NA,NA,CASSLSQGIYEQYF,TGTGCCAGCAGCTTAAGTCAGGGGATCTACGAGCAGTACTTC
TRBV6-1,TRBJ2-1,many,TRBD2,CASPRTSGMTEQFF,TGTGCCAGCCCTAGGACTAGCGGGATGACTGAGCAGTTCTTC
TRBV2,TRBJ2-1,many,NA,CASSEGARPYNEQFF,TGTGCCAGCAGTGAAGGAGCCCGTCCCTACAATGAGCAGTTCTTC
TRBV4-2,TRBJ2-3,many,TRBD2,CASSQDTSGRGTDTQYF,TGTGCCAGCAGCCAAGATACTAGCGGGAGGGGGACAGATACGCAGTATTTT
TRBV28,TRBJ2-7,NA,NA,CASSFGHPQDYEQYF,TGTGCCAGCAGTTTTGGACACCCCCAGGACTACGAGCAGTACTTC
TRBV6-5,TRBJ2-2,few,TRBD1,CASSYGSTGLTGELFF,TGTGCCAGCAGTTACGGGTCGACAGGGCTGACCGGGGAGCTGTTTTTT
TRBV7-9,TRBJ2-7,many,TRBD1,CASSSHRGPTSYEQYF,TGTGCCAGCAGCTCCCACAGGGGGCCGACCTCCTACGAGCAGTACTTC
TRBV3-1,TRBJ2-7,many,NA,CASSQVETVVYEQYF,TGTGCCAGCAGCCAAGTAGAGACAGTGGTCTACGAGCAGTACTTC
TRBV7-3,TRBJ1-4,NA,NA,CASSPRWGEKLFF,TGTGCCAGCAGCCCTAGGTGGGGTGAAAAACTGTTTTTT
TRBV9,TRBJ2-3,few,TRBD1,CASSVPRETGDGTDTQYF,TGTGCCAGCAGCGTACCGAGAGAGACAGGGGACGGCACAGATACGCAGTATTTT
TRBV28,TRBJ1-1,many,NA,CASSLLPDSYMNTEAFF,TGTGCCAGCAGTTTACTCCCGGACAGTTATATGAACACTGAAGCTTTCTTT